This T cell receptor beta chain stems from a study of cytomegalovirus exposure and HLA in healthy donors. Study-level results: A few of the chains that were CMV-associated were confirmed in vitro to be specific for CMV antigens. The classifier, whose performance was assessed in both the original and validation cohorts, reportedly diagnosed cytomegalovirus status with high specificity and sensitivity. Among CMV-associated TCR beta chains, most appeared HLA-restricted in a later analysis. Versus the roughly 690-donor mean, an Asian-associated ancestry cluster reportedly showed fewer N-insertions in a later analysis.

Primers for the PCR totalled 60 Vbeta and 13 Jbeta. Measured with immunoSEQ multiplex PCR; TCRdb has only the in-frame clones, and not every one. The sample consists of about 140,000 clones, over 60% of them appearing once. A word on this clone: The antigen is unknown. The junction and the germline gene differ at one end; a read error may be behind it.

CDR1 is MDHEN, CDR2 SYDVKM, per germline. This CDR3 is 13 amino acids long. The chain is built from TRBV28 and TRBJ1-2; maybe TRBD1 (6 bases). The sample consisted of PBMCs. This clonotype was obtained from a man in his forties in good health and CMV-seronegative. The CDR3 DNA sequence: TGTGCCAGCAGACCGACAGGAGGCTATGGCTACCCCTTC. Translation gives CASRPTGGYGYPF.